This T cell receptor (beta chain) was captured in a study of CD8+ T cells in alopecia areata (dated by TCRdb to 2017 to 2018). Context from the whole study: The treated patients, all with moderate-to-severe alopecia areata, were enrolled in an open-label pilot trial of oral tofacitinib given at 5 to 10 mg twice daily. Patients stayed on tofacitinib for 6 to 18 months and then had 6 months of follow-up off drug so that delayed response and recurrence could be assessed. Disease severity in treated patients was measured with the SALT score, which quantifies the percentage of affected scalp surface area. High-throughput TCRbeta sequencing was used to examine T cell clonal expansion in alopecia areata in both the C3H/HeJ mouse model and human patients. Human TCRbeta sequencing covered scalp tissue and sorted CD4+ and CD8+ peripheral blood T cells from patchy and totalis/universalis alopecia areata patients and healthy controls. Tofacitinib-treated patients had biopsies at baseline and at 4 and 24 weeks of treatment, with a later scalp biopsy in several patients. Clonality in the scalp was compared among normal scalp (n=4), patchy alopecia areata scalp (n=8), and alopecia totalis/universalis scalp (n=8). The RNA source kit depended on sample type: the PAXgene miRNA kit for fixed scalp, the miRNeasy kit for PBMCs, and the RNeasy kit for mouse skin. TCRbeta CDR3 regions were amplified by immunoSEQ multiplex PCR with 35 Vbeta forward and 13 Jbeta reverse primers. The research as a whole found: Unlike mouse skin, which is dominated by gammadelta T cells, normal human skin has resident alphabeta T cells that are also sequenced, and this complicates analysis of the scalp TCR repertoire. Many expanded lesional clones were found to persist in scalp and blood during tofacitinib treatment, and relapse after treatment cessation may be partly explained by this persistence. Because the treated cohort was small and had just a single nonresponder, larger studies are needed to establish links between baseline CD8+ expansion and response. TCR sequences shared between patients were less clear than in mice, possibly partly because of HLA diversity in the patient population. Lesional scalp, especially in alopecia totalis/universalis, showed higher clonality and more expanded CD8+ clones than normal scalp, suggesting antigenic drive. Tofacitinib significantly lowered scalp clonality and the number of expanded CD8+ clones among the top 100 scalp clones.

The time point tag for this specimen amounts to: more than 3 weeks on oral tofacitinib. According to the study, the label for this sample's treatment or condition signals: oral pan-JAK inhibitor, 5-10 mg twice daily. Lesional scalp punch biopsies and peripheral blood were obtained from alopecia areata patients. PBMCs were isolated by density centrifugation and stained for CD3, CD4 and CD8, and CD4+ and CD8+ T cells were sorted on a FACSAria. The library was generated by the immunoSEQ multiplex PCR assay. RNA was extracted from all samples and reverse transcribed into cDNA, which served as template for TCR sequencing. SuperScript III was used for first-strand cDNA synthesis, primed with a 2:1 mix of oligo-dT and random hexamers. A synthetic immune receptor repertoire was used to assess amplification bias, and residual bias was removed computationally. Under the source paper's analysis protocol: After raw reads were preprocessed to remove errors, the CDR3 was defined following IMGT conventions as running from the conserved cysteine to phenylalanine. Clonality was computed by normalizing Shannon entropy by log2 of the number of productive unique TCRs and subtracting the result from 1. Whether scalp clones were CD4 or CD8 was inferred by matching scalp TCRbeta sequences against CD4 and CD8 repertoires sorted from blood. Drawn from immuneACCESS, this table holds only the in-frame rearrangements with V and J called that TCRdb kept. Clones are partly lost; checked studies trace under half to an unresolved V gene and leave the rest unexplained. Clone size and the V and J calls come from that table; the DNA yielded D and trimming. The sample table records over 150,000 clones; 50% to 60% of these occur just once. Of the sample, approximately 3.4% falls within the top ten clones.

This clone was counted only a few times. The clone's antigen remains unknown. No per-base quality is available; no much larger clone lies one base away. The TCR was taken from a human donor with alopecia areata. The specimen comprised CD4+ T cells sorted from blood, sampled at week 4, from a patient treated with tofacitinib.

The DNA reads TGTGCCAGCAGCGCCTCGGGGGGCCGGGGTGGTGGCTACACCTTC. Translated, it gives CASSASGGRGGGYTF. The receptor chain draws on TRBV7-2 and TRBJ1-2; matching of 6 bases hints at TRBD1 as the D gene. From cysteine to phenylalanine, the CDR3 is 15 amino acids long. The kept DNA is CDR3 alone, 45 bases in frame from the first base. Based on the germline V gene, the CDR1 and CDR2 sequences are SGHTA and FQGNSA. Relative to germline, V is 5 bases shorter and J is 7 bases shorter, with 20 bases between their ends.